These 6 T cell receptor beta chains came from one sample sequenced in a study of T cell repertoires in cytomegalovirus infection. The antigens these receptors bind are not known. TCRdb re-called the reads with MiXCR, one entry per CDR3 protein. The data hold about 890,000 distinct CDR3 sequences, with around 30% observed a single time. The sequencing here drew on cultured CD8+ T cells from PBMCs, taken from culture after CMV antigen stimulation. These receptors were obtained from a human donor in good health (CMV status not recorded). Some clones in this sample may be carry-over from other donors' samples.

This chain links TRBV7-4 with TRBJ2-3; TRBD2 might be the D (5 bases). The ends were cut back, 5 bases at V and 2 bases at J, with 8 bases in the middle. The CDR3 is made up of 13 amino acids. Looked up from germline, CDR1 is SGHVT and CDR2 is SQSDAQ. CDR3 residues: CASSGLLTDTQYF. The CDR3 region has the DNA TGTGCCAGCAGCGGACTTCTCACAGATACGCAGTATTTT.

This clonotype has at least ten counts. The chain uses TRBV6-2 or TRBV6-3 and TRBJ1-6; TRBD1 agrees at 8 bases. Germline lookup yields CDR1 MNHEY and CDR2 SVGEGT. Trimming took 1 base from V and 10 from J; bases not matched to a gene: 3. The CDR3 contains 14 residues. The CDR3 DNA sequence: TGTGCCAGCAGTTACTACAGGGGGGACTCACCCCTCCACTTT. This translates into CASSYYRGDSPLHF.

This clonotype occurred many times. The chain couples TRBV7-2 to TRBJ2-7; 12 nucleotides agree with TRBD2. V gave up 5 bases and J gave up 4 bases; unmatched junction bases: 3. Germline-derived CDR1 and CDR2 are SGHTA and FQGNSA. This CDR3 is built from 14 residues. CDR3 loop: CASSVTSGGYEQYV. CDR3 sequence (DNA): TGTGCCAGCAGCGTGACTAGCGGGGGTTACGAGCAGTACGTC.

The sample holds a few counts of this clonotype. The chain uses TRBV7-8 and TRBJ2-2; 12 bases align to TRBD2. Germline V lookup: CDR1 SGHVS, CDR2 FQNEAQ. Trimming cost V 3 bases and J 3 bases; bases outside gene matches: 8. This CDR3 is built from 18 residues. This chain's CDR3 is CASSFGLAGGQDTGELFF. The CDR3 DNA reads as TGTGCCAGCAGCTTTGGTCTAGCGGGGGGGCAAGACACCGGGGAGCTGTTTTTT.

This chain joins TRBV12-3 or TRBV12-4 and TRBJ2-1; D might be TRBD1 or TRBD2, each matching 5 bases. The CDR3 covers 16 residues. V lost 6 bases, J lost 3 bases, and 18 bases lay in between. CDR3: CASSRDPEPVYNEQFF. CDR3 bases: TGTGCCAGCAGCCGGGACCCCGAGCCCGTCTACAATGAGCAGTTCTTC.

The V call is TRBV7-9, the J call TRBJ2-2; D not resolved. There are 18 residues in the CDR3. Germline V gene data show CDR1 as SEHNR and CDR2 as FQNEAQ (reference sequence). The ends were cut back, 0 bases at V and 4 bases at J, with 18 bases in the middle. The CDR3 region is CASSLARTTDQFTGELFF. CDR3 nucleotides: TGTGCCAGCAGCTTAGCGCGTACGACGGACCAGTTCACCGGGGAGCTGTTTTTT. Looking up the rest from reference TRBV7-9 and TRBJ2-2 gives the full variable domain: DTGVSQNPRHKITKRGQNVTFRCDPISEHNRLYWYRQTLGQGPEFLTYFQNEAQLEKSRLLSDRFSAERPKGSFSTLEIQRTEQGDSAMYLCASSLARTTDQFTGELFFGEGSRLTVL.